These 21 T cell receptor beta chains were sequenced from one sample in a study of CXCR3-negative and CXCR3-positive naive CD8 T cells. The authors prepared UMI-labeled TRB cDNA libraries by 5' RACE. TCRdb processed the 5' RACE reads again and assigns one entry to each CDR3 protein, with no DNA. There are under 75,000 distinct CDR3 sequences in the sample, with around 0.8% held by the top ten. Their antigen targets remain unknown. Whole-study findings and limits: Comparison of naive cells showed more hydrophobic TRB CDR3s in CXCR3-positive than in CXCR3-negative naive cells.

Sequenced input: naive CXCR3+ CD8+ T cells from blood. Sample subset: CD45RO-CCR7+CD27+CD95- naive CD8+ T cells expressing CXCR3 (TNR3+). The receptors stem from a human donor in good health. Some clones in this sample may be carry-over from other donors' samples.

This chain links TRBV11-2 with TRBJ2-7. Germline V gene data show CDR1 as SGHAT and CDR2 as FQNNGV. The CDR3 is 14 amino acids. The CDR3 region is CASNLVPTSYEQYF.

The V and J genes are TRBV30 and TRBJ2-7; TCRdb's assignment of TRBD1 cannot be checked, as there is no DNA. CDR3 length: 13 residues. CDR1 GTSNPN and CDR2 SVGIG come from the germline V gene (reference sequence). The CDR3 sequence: CAWSFRGLNEQYF.

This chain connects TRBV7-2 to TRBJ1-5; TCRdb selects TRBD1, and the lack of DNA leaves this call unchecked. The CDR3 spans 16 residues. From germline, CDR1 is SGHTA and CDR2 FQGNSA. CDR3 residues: CASSPLAYGVGQPQHF.

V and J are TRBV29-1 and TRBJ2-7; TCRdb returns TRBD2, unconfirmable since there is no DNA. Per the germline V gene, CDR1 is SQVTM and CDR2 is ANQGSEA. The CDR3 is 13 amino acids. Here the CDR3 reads CSVTSGVNYEQYF.

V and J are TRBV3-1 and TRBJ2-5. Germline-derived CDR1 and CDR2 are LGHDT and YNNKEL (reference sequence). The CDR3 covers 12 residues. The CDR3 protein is CASSEIQETQYF.

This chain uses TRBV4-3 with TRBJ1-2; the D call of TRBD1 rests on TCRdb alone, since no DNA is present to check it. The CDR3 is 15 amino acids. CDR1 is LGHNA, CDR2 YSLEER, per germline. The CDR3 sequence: CASSQEKTGRDGYTF.

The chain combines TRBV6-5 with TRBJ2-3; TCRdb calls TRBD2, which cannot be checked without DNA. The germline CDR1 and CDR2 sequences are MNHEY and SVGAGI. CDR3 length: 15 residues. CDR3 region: CASSDVSGRTDTQYF.

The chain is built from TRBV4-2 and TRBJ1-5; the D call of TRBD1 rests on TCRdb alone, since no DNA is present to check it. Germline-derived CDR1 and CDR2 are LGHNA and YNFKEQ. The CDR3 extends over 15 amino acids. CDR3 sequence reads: CASSWDGDSNQPQHF.

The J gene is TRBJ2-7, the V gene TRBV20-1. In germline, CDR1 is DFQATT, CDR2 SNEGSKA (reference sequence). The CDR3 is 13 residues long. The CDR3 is CSARDSYSYEQYF.

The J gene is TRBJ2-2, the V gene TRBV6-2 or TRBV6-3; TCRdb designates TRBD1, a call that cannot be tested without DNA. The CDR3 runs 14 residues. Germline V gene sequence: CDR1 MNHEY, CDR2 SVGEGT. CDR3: CASSYGQGSGELFF.

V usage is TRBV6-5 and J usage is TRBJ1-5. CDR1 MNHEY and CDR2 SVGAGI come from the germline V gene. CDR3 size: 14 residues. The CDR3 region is CASSPGGRNQPQHF.

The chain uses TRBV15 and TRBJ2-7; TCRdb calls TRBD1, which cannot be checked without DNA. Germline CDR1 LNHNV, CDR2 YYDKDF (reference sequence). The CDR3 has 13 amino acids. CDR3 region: CATSSLTGREQYF. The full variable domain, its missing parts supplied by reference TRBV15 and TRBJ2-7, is DAMVIQNPRYQVTQFGKPVTLSCSQTLNHNVMYWYQQKSSQAPKLLFHYYDKDFNNEADTPDNFQSRRPNTSFCFLDIRSPGLGDTAMYLCATSSLTGREQYFGPGTRLTVT.

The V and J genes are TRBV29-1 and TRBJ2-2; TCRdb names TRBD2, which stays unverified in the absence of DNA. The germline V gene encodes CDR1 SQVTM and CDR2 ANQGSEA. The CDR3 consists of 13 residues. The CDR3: CSVEGLGSAELFF.

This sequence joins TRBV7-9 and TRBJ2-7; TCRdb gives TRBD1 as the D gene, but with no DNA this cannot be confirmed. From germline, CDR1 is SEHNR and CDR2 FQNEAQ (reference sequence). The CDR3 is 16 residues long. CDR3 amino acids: CASSTVPGSKAYEQYF.

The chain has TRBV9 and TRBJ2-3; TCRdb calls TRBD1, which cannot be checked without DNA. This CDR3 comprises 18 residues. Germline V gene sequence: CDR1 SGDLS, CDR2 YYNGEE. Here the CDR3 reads CASSVPRGQSGATDTQYF. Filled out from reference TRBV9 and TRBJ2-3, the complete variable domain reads DSGVTQTPKHLITATGQRVTLRCSPRSGDLSVYWYQQSLDQGLQFLIQYYNGEERAKGNILERFSAQQFPDLHSELNLSSLELGDSALYFCASSVPRGQSGATDTQYFGPGTRLTVL.

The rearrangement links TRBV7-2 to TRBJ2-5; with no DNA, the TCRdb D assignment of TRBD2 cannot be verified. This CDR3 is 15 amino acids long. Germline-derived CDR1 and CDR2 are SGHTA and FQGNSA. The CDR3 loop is CASSPGTSRRETQYF.

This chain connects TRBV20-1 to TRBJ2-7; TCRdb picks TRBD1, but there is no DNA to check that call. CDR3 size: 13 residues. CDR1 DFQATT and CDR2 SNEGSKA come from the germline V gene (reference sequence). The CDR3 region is CSARDTGSYEQYF.

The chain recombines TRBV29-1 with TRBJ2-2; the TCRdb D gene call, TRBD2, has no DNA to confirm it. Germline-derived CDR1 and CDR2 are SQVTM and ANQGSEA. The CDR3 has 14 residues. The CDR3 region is CSVLAGVNTGELFF.

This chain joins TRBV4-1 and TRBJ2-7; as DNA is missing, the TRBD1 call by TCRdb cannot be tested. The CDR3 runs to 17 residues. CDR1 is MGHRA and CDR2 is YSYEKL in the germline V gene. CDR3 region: CASSHGHGGGSPYEQYF.

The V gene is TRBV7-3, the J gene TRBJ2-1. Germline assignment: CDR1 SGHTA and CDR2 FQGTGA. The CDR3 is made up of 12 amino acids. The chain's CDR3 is CASSLQRNEQFF.

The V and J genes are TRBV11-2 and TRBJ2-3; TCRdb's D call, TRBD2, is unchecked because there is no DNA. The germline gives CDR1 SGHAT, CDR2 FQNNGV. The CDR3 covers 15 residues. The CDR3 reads CASSFASGATDTQYF. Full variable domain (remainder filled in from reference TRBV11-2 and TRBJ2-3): EAGVAQSPRYKIIEKRQSVAFWCNPISGHATLYWYQQILGQGPKLLIQFQNNGVVDDSQLPKDRFSAERLKGVDSTLKIQPAKLEDSAVYLCASSFASGATDTQYFGPGTRLTVL.